This T cell receptor beta chain was captured in a study of T cell responses to AZD1222 COVID-19 vaccine. Note on this clone: Its antigen is currently unknown.

TCRdb's copy holds only in-frame clones and misses some; the assay was immunoSEQ multiplex PCR. The sample has some 200,000 clones, approximately 91% seen once. General observations from the study: Spike-wide coverage was observed for vaccine-associated CD4 TCRs, with dominant responses at 160-218 and 743-854. The repertoires were collected only after the peak T cell response. Clonal diversity was possibly underestimated; the donors were predominantly white British and more often female.

Looked up from germline, CDR1 is SGHKS and CDR2 is YYEKEE (reference sequence). V lost 0 bases, J lost 4 bases, and 3 bases stayed unmatched. This CDR3 is 15 amino acids long. The chain links TRBV5-5 to TRBJ1-4; 7 bases agree with TRBD1. The clonotype originates from an adult in good health. Material: peripheral blood, obtained on day 0 of AZD1222 vaccination. CDR3 sequence reads: CASSLGGGHNEKLFF. Written as DNA, the CDR3 is TGTGCCAGCAGCTTGGGAGGGGGCCATAATGAAAAACTGTTTTTT.